By share, the clone carrying this T cell receptor beta chain counts as medium-sized. The antigen remains undetermined. The CDR3 covers 17 residues. In germline, CDR1 is SGHTA, CDR2 FQGTGA. V dropped 1 base and J dropped 7; count of bases not matched to a gene: 10. This sample stems from a study of T-cell reconstitution after alpha-beta-depleted transplantation in children. Findings of the study overall: Surviving thymic progenitors and recipient T cells were the source of high TCRbeta diversity at day 60 in some patients. At around two months after transplant, the alpha-beta T cells were reportedly derived from several hundred expanded clones that came from non-depleted graft cells. At the one-year point after transplant, T-cell counts and TCRbeta diversity were found to come mostly from T cells that had been newly produced.

Preparation of the TCRbeta library was carried out with unique molecular identifiers. TCRdb processed the PCR reads anew with MiXCR; each CDR3 protein has one entry. This sample has tens of thousands of distinct CDR3 sequences, with under 8% found just once. The source material was PBMCs, mostly from graft donor cells, sampled 180 days after TCRalphabeta/CD19-depleted stem cell transplant. This rearrangement joins TRBV7-3 to TRBJ2-1; 10 bases align to TRBD2. The TCR comes from a male patient aged 5 to 17 who had a stem cell transplant for acute myeloid leukemia, so the T cells may come from the graft donor. CDR3 protein: CASSLNMASGRTNEQFF. The CDR3 DNA sequence: TGTGCCAGCAGCTTAAATATGGCTAGCGGGAGAACGAATGAGCAGTTCTTC.